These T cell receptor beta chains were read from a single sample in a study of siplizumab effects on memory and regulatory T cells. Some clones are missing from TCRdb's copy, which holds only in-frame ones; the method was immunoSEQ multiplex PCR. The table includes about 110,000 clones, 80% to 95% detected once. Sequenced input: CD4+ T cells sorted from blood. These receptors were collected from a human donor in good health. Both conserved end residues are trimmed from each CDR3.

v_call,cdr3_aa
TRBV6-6,ATTPSNTEAF
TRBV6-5,ASSYTTSGGAYEQY
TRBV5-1,ASSLGIYNEQF
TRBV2,ASSVEGEETQY
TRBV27,ASSLRASPLAKNIQY
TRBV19,ASSTRQNSGANVLT
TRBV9,ASSARGTIDEQF
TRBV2,ASTPSNRGWEF
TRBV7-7,ASSQREEGEQY
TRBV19,ASSPRTSGSRDEQY
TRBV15,ATSRDRATYNEQF
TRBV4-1,ASSQPRRGGRNTQY
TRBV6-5,ASTRGTEGEQF
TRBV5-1,ASSFLAGDPTDTQY
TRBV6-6,ASSYPGGQETQY
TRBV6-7,ASSYACCGNTIY
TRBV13,ASSLSIRAGNEQY
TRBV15,ATSGTGAVNEKLF
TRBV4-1,ASSQGGGRGHYGYT
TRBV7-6,ASSLVGGNQPQH
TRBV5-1,ASSLAGSSGNTIY
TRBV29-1,SAPGGAYTEAF
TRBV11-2,ASSFRGARGSTEAF
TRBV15,ATSRDSGLYTEAF
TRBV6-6,ASSPTDFLNYGYT
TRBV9,ASSGDNEQF
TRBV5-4,ASSLRGGWYEQY